This T cell receptor (beta chain) was sequenced during a study of shared clonotypes between healthy human individuals. Whole-study findings and limits: Larger estimated richness was generally seen in naive subsets than in memory subsets. Rarefaction showed sorted-subset sequencing was incomplete despite large depth. Shared clonotypes: 4.5% to 6.5% naive CD4, around 4% naive CD8, about 2.2% memory CD4, approximately 0.4% memory CD8.

As concerns this clone: Its antigen is currently unknown. Other DNA sequences within the sample encode an identical CDR3.

V lost 1 base to trimming and J lost 3 bases; unmatched junction nucleotides: 2. The germline CDR1 and CDR2 sequences are MGHRA and YSYEKL. This CDR3 comprises 16 residues. Each subset's genomic DNA was split evenly across several immunoSEQ plates. Assay: immunoSEQ multiplex PCR; the TCRdb copy retains only in-frame clones and omits some. The sample holds about 2,500,000 clones; approximately 94% are singletons and the top ten take around 0.14%. Sequencing was performed on naive CD4+ T cells sorted from blood. The subset denotes: CD45RA+ positively selected. This clonotype was obtained from a man aged 18 to 29 in good health. The chain couples TRBV4-1 to TRBJ2-1; 11 positions match TRBD2. CDR3 nucleotides: TGCGCCAGCAGCCAAGGACTAGCGGGACTCTACAATGAGCAGTTCTTC. It specifies CASSQGLAGLYNEQFF.